This T cell receptor beta chain was identified during a study of control samples from healthy donors and cancer patients. V lost 0 bases and J 2 bases, leaving 6 bases between the germline ends. This CDR3 region has 14 residues. Germline V gives CDR1 SGHTS, CDR2 YDEGEE. The table came from immunoSEQ multiplex PCR; TCRdb's copy has only in-frame clones and leaves some out. The sample lists 100,000 to 150,000 clones, 90% occurring once. Specimen: blood. This chain connects TRBV5-8 to TRBJ1-3; D not resolved. The receptor's source is a young man in good health. The CDR3 loop is CASSLVQTGNTIYF. Here the CDR3 DNA reads TGTGCCAGCAGCTTGGTTCAGACTGGAAACACCATATATTTT.